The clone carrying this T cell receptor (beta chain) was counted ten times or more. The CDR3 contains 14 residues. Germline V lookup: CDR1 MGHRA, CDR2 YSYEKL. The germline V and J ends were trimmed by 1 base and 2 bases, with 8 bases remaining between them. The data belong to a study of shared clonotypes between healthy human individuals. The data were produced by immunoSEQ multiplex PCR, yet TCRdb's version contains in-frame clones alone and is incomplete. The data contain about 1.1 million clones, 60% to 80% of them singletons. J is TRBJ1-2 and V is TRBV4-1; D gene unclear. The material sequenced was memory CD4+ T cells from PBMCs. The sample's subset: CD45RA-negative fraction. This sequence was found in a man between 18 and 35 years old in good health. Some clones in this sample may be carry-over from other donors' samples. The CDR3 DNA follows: TGCGCCAGCAGCCAAGGTATGGGGAACTATGGCTACACCTTC. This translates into CASSQGMGNYGYTF.